One and the same sample provided the 23 T cell receptor beta chains below, sequenced in a study of OX40 agonist ivuxolimab in advanced cancers. Clones were read by immunoSEQ multiplex PCR, and TCRdb kept only the in-frame ones, dropping some. Altogether more than 60,000 clones are present, about four fifths being singletons, with the ten largest covering 3.5% to 5%. The material was CD4+ or CD8+ T cells sorted from blood, obtained in a trial of the OX40 agonist ivuxolimab. The receptor source for this set is an adult with an advanced solid tumor such as melanoma, head and neck, liver or kidney cancer.

The chain recombines TRBV18 with TRBJ2-5, with 8 positions matching TRBD2. The CDR3 is 17 amino acids. In germline, CDR1 is KGHSH, CDR2 LQKENI. After removal of 3 bases from V and 4 bases from J, the junction contained 13 bases not matched to a gene. CDR3 sequence reads: CASSPRSRGGLVETQYF. In nucleotides, the CDR3 is TGTGCCAGCTCACCCCGGTCCCGGGGGGGCCTGGTAGAGACCCAGTACTTC.

In this sample, this clone turned up a few times. The CDR3 here is CASSVGTGAYQPQHF. The CDR3 nucleotides read TGTGCCAGCAGTGTTGGGACAGGGGCCTATCAGCCCCAGCATTTT. V is TRBV2 and J is TRBJ1-5, with 10 bases fitting TRBD1. CDR3 length: 15 amino acids. Germline loops: CDR1 SNHLY, CDR2 FYNNEI. J gave up 5 bases and V 4 bases, and 5 bases lay outside the gene matches.

The rearrangement joins TRBV10-3 to TRBJ1-1; 8 bases are shared with TRBD1. This CDR3 has 14 residues. V lost 6 bases and J lost 5; bases outside the gene matches: 8. Germline V gene lookup returns CDR1 ENHRY and CDR2 SYGVKD. The CDR3 spells CAIRGDRGKTEAFF. The CDR3 DNA reads as TGTGCCATCAGAGGCGACAGGGGAAAGACTGAAGCTTTCTTT.

The chain couples TRBV5-4 to TRBJ2-7; maybe TRBD1 (5 bases). The ends were cut back, 3 bases at V and 2 bases at J, with 15 bases in the middle. The V gene's germline CDR1 is SGHNT and CDR2 YYREEE (reference sequence). This CDR3 comprises 15 residues. DNA of the CDR3: TGTGCCAGCAGCTCGGTGACAGCTACGCCCTACGAGCAGTACTTC. Its translation is CASSSVTATPYEQYF.

V is TRBV5-1 and J is TRBJ2-3; D is unresolved. The V end was cut by 3 bases, the J end by 6 bases, with 11 bases between. The CDR3 spans 13 residues. In germline, CDR1 is SGHRS, CDR2 YFSETQ. The CDR3, as DNA: TGCGCCAGCAGCTCCTCGTGGCAGGATACGCAGTATTTT. Protein sequence: CASSSSWQDTQYF. Full variable domain (missing parts from reference TRBV5-1 and TRBJ2-3): KAGVTQTPRYLIKTRGQQVTLSCSPISGHRSVSWYQQTPGQGLQFLFEYFSETQRNKGNFPGRFSGRQFSNSRSEMNVSTLELGDSALYLCASSSSWQDTQYFGPGTRLTVL.

This chain joins TRBV4-1 and TRBJ1-5; D gene uncertain. Trimming stripped 3 bases from V and 5 bases from J, with 14 bases between. The CDR3 runs to 15 residues. Germline loops: CDR1 MGHRA, CDR2 YSYEKL. In nucleotides, the CDR3 is TGCGCCAGCAGCCAGGACCCGGGCCCAGATCAGCCCCAGCATTTT. Translated: CASSQDPGPDQPQHF.

The V and J genes are TRBV2 and TRBJ1-6; no definite D call. This CDR3 contains 14 residues. Germline V gene lookup returns CDR1 SNHLY and CDR2 FYNNEI. Between the trimmed V and J ends, which lost 2 bases and 11 bases, there was a span of 13 bases. CDR3 loop: CASSEYSGVAPLHF. The CDR3 DNA sequence: TGTGCCAGCAGTGAATATAGCGGAGTGGCACCCCTCCACTTT.

The rearrangement links TRBV6-5 to TRBJ1-6; 9 bases match TRBD1. With 4 bases clipped from V and 10 bases from J, the junction kept 11 bases outside the gene matches. Germline CDR1 reads MNHEY; CDR2 reads SVGAGI. The CDR3 spans 16 residues. Here the CDR3 DNA reads TGTGCCAGCAGTTTACTTCTTACAGGGGGCAAGTCACCCCTCCACTTT. Protein product: CASSLLLTGGKSPLHF.

In its sample, this clone was seen once. V is TRBV7-9 and J is TRBJ2-7; no definite D call. The germline CDR1 and CDR2 sequences are SEHNR and FQNEAQ (reference sequence). This CDR3 region has 14 residues. The V gene lost 3 bases and the J gene lost 7 bases, with 16 bases spanning the gap. The CDR3 region has the DNA TGTGCCAGCAGCTTCGACACTCGCTTCGGGGAGCAGTACTTC. Translating it yields CASSFDTRFGEQYF.

V and J are TRBV5-1 and TRBJ2-5; 8 bases agree with TRBD2. The trim removed 2 bases at V and 7 bases at J, leaving 10 bases unmatched. The germline V gene encodes CDR1 SGHRS and CDR2 YFSETQ. The length of the CDR3 is 15 residues. The CDR3 is CASSLPTSGAGTQYF. DNA for the CDR3: TGCGCCAGCAGCTTACCCACTAGCGGTGCAGGGACCCAGTACTTC.

This clone has a single count. The V and J genes are TRBV6-6 and TRBJ1-2; tentative D call: TRBD1 (5 bases). The CDR3 is 11 amino acids. Trimming shortened V by 6 bases and J by 8 bases, and 10 bases separated the two germline ends. CDR1 is MNHNY, CDR2 SVGAGI, per germline (reference sequence). The DNA of the CDR3 is TGTGCCAGCAGCCCCGGGGGGGGCTACACCTTC. It codes for CASSPGGGYTF.

The chain joins TRBV6-1 to TRBJ2-5; D unclear. CDR1 and CDR2 (germline): MNHNS, SASEGT. The CDR3 extends over 13 amino acids. Trimming shortened V by 3 bases and J by 6 bases, and 11 bases separated the two germline ends. The CDR3 region has the DNA TGTGCCAGCAGTGAGCCCTTGTGGAAGACCCAGTACTTC. Translated: CASSEPLWKTQYF.

This clone has only a few counts. V and J are TRBV5-1 and TRBJ1-6, with a weak D call TRBD1 (5 bases). V was clipped by 0 bases and J by 8 bases, with 12 bases between them. CDR1 and CDR2 (germline): SGHRS, YFSETQ. CDR3 length equals 15 residues. The CDR3 DNA follows: TGCGCCAGCAGCTTGGGGTCAGGGACGGATTCACCCCTCCACTTT. Protein: CASSLGSGTDSPLHF.

The V and J genes are TRBV7-9 and TRBJ1-2; TRBD1 matches at 7 bases. Germline lookup yields CDR1 SEHNR and CDR2 FQNEAQ (reference sequence). The ends lost 1 base at V and 7 bases at J; junction bases unmatched: 6. This CDR3 comprises 14 residues. CDR3 amino acids: CASSLEGGLGGYTF. The DNA of the CDR3 is TGTGCCAGCAGCTTAGAAGGGGGCTTGGGTGGCTACACCTTC. Together with reference TRBV7-9 and TRBJ1-2, the CDR3 gives the full variable domain: DTGVSQNPRHKITKRGQNVTFRCDPISEHNRLYWYRQTLGQGPEFLTYFQNEAQLEKSRLLSDRFSAERPKGSFSTLEIQRTEQGDSAMYLCASSLEGGLGGYTFGSGTRLTVV.

This clone was seen just once. This chain connects TRBV6-5 to TRBJ1-2; perhaps TRBD1 as D (5 bases). In germline, CDR1 is MNHEY, CDR2 SVGAGI. The V end lost 2 bases, the J end lost 2 bases, and 12 bases lay between the germline ends. The CDR3 runs 15 residues. The CDR3 spells CASSYLRGKNYGYTF. The CDR3 nucleotides are TGTGCCAGCAGTTACCTGCGGGGGAAAAACTATGGCTACACCTTC.

The rearrangement links TRBV9 to TRBJ2-2; the D is unclear. The CDR3 spans 14 residues. Germline V CDR1 and CDR2: SGDLS, YYNGEE. The V and J ends lost 0 bases and 4 bases respectively, with 7 bases between them. The CDR3 DNA reads TGTGCCAGCAGCGTAGTTGAGACCACCGGGGAGCTGTTTTTT. Amino acids: CASSVVETTGELFF. The variable domain in full, with the rest retrieved from reference TRBV9 and TRBJ2-2, is DSGVTQTPKHLITATGQRVTLRCSPRSGDLSVYWYQQSLDQGLQFLIQYYNGEERAKGNILERFSAQQFPDLHSELNLSSLELGDSALYFCASSVVETTGELFFGEGSRLTVL.

CDR3 region: CASSNLDTQYF. DNA for the CDR3: TGTGCCAGCAGCAACCTCGATACGCAGTATTTT. J is TRBJ2-3 and V is TRBV6-5; D ambiguous. Germline-derived CDR1 and CDR2 are MNHEY and SVGAGI. The CDR3 covers 11 residues. V was cut by 6 bases and J by 6 bases, with 7 bases left in between.

The chain employs TRBV11-3 and TRBJ2-3; 10 positions match TRBD2. Germline V gene sequence: CDR1 SGHNT, CDR2 YENEEA. The V segment lost 5 bases and the J segment 4 bases; nucleotides outside the gene matches: 6. The CDR3 spans 15 residues. The chain's CDR3 is CASSRVSGGADTQYF. The DNA for the CDR3 is TGTGCCAGCAGCCGGGTCAGCGGGGGGGCAGATACGCAGTATTTT.

This clone was counted a few times. The chain uses TRBV19 and TRBJ1-1; D unclear. Trimming cost V 4 bases and J 6 bases, with 15 bases left between them. CDR1 is LNHDA, CDR2 SQIVND, per germline (reference sequence). This CDR3 is built from 14 residues. CDR3 nucleotide sequence: TGTGCCAGTAGTAAAAAGGGTATTATCCCTGAAGCTTTCTTT. This encodes CASSKKGIIPEAFF.

This clone occurred once. The CDR3 DNA follows: TGTGCCAGCAGTGGAGGAGCAGGGGGTCGCCACATGAACACTGAAGCTTTCTTT. The encoded protein is CASSGGAGGRHMNTEAFF. This chain links TRBV2 with TRBJ1-1, with 7 bases that match TRBD1. Germline trimming cut 4 bases from V and 0 bases from J; bases unmatched to any gene: 14. This CDR3 has 18 residues. In germline, CDR1 is SNHLY, CDR2 FYNNEI.

The genes are TRBV6-1 and TRBJ1-1; a weak D match, TRBD1 (5 bases). V shed 1 base and J shed 2 bases, with 8 bases lying between them. Germline assignment: CDR1 MNHNS and CDR2 SASEGT. This CDR3 contains 14 residues. The chain's CDR3 is CASSEGGANTEAFF. Here the CDR3 DNA reads TGTGCCAGCAGTGAAGGAGGGGCCAACACTGAAGCTTTCTTT.

The genes are TRBV19 and TRBJ1-4, with D possibly being TRBD1 (5 bases). The germline V and J ends were trimmed by 4 bases and 8 bases, with 11 bases remaining between them. Germline V gene lookup returns CDR1 LNHDA and CDR2 SQIVND (reference sequence). The CDR3 consists of 13 residues. The CDR3 loop reads CASSKGSIEKLFF. CDR3 sequence (DNA): TGTGCCAGTAGTAAGGGGTCGATAGAAAAACTGTTTTTT.

This clone was counted between two and nine times. V is TRBV4-3 and J is TRBJ1-2; D call uncertain. The V end lost 0 bases, the J end lost 2 bases, and 13 bases lay between the germline ends. The CDR3 extends over 16 amino acids. The V gene's germline CDR1 is LGHNA and CDR2 YSLEER. In DNA, the CDR3 is TGCGCCAGCAGCCAAGAATTAAGGACGGCGAACTATGGCTACACCTTC. It translates to CASSQELRTANYGYTF.